The rows below give T cell receptor beta chains drawn from one sample of a study of radiotherapy plus CTLA-4 blockade in lung cancer. Clones were sequenced by immunoSEQ multiplex PCR, and TCRdb holds only the in-frame ones, with some missing. The sample includes approximately 60,000 clones, about 72% of them seen just once. The sample in question was peripheral blood, obtained from a patient treated with radiotherapy plus ipilimumab. The receptor source for this set is a human donor with non-small cell lung cancer who had a complete response to radiotherapy plus ipilimumab. Each CDR3 is given with its conserved first and last residue. A D gene is named only where the DNA matches it firmly. Rows give clone size only sometimes, using once, few, many, or a class for an expanded clone.

TRBV7-9	TRBJ1-2	NA	NA	TGTGCCAGCAGCCACATCAGGTCCGCCGGGACCTATGGCTACACCTTC	CASSHIRSAGTYGYTF
TRBV29-1	TRBJ2-7	NA	NA	TGCAGCGTTCAGGTCGGGAGCTCCTACGAGCAGTACTTC	CSVQVGSSYEQYF
TRBV6-5	TRBJ1-6	NA	NA	TGTGCCATAGGACAGAGCTCCTATAATTCACCCCTCCACTTT	CAIGQSSYNSPLHF
TRBV19	TRBJ2-3	NA	NA	TGTGCCAGTAGTATCAGGGGCACAGATACGCAGTATTTT	CASSIRGTDTQYF
TRBV9	TRBJ2-5	NA	NA	TGTGCCAGCAGCGTAGCTTCCCGCGGAGCACAAGAGACCCAGTACTTC	CASSVASRGAQETQYF
TRBV19	TRBJ1-2	NA	TRBD1	TGTGCCAGTAGTCCCGTTGTGGTTCAAGGGACAGGGAGATATGGCTACACCTTC	CASSPVVVQGTGRYGYTF
TRBV4-1	TRBJ2-2	NA	NA	TGCGCCAGCAGCCCCGGGACACCGAACACCGGGGAGCTGTTTTTT	CASSPGTPNTGELFF
TRBV29-1	TRBJ1-2	NA	NA	TGCAGCGTTGTAGGTCAGGGTGGCTACACCTTC	CSVVGQGGYTF
TRBV6-1	TRBJ1-2	NA	NA	TGTGCCAGCAGTGAAACGGGGACCTATGGCTACACCTTC	CASSETGTYGYTF
TRBV5-8	TRBJ1-1	few	NA	TGTGCCAGCAGCTTGGCCGGTACACGGAACACTGAAGCTTTCTTT	CASSLAGTRNTEAFF
TRBV5-5	TRBJ2-5	NA	NA	TGTGCCAGCAGCTTAGGACTGGGGGCAGAGACCCAGTACTTC	CASSLGLGAETQYF
TRBV6-1	TRBJ1-2	NA	NA	TGTGCCAGCCGACGACAATCAAACTATGGCTACACCTTC	CASRRQSNYGYTF
TRBV5-1	TRBJ2-4	NA	TRBD1	TGCGCCAGTACCGAGGGACAGGGGCGAGGAATTCAGTACTTC	CASTEGQGRGIQYF
TRBV7-8	TRBJ2-4	NA	NA	TGTGCCAGCAGCCCTGCGACAGGGAGGGACATTCAGTACTTC	CASSPATGRDIQYF
TRBV27	TRBJ2-7	NA	TRBD1	TGTGCCAGCACCCGAGTCGCCGGGACAGGGGGCTTCGAGCAGTACTTC	CASTRVAGTGGFEQYF
TRBV11-2	TRBJ2-3	NA	NA	TGTGCCAGCAGGGGACTGTTGGGCACAGATACGCAGTATTTT	CASRGLLGTDTQYF
TRBV7-6	TRBJ2-5	few	NA	TGTGCCAGCAGCCCCGTGGCTTCGTGGGGGAGGGAGACCCAGTACTTC	CASSPVASWGRETQYF
TRBV7-9	TRBJ2-1	NA	NA	TGTGCCAGCAGCTTAGTCTCCGGTGTGGGAGGGGGGAATGAGCAGTTCTTC	CASSLVSGVGGGNEQFF
TRBV18	TRBJ2-3	NA	TRBD1	TGTGCCAGCTCACCAATCGGACAGGGGGCAGATACGCAGTATTTT	CASSPIGQGADTQYF
TRBV25-1	TRBJ1-2	NA	NA	TGTGCCAGCAGTGAATTCGACAGTTATGGCTACACCTTC	CASSEFDSYGYTF
TRBV10-1	TRBJ2-3	NA	TRBD2	TGCGCCAGCAGCTCCGGGACTAGCGGGAGTACGCAGTATTTT	CASSSGTSGSTQYF
TRBV10-1	TRBJ1-3	once	NA	TGCGCCAGCAGTGAAGGCAGCGACGGAAACACCATATATTTT	CASSEGSDGNTIYF
TRBV5-6	TRBJ2-5	few	NA	TGTGCCAGCAGCTTGGTAGGGGGTGGAGAGACCCAGTACTTC	CASSLVGGGETQYF
TRBV11-2	TRBJ1-1	NA	NA	TGTGCCAGCAGCTTAGGCAGGGAGAACACTGAAGCTTTCTTT	CASSLGRENTEAFF
TRBV30	TRBJ2-7	once	NA	TGTGCCTGGAGTTGGTCTGCCTCCTACGAGCAGTACTTC	CAWSWSASYEQYF
TRBV19	TRBJ1-2	NA	NA	TGTGCCAGTAGTCTAACGACAGATTTAAACTATGGCTACACCTTC	CASSLTTDLNYGYTF
TRBV7-8	TRBJ1-1	NA	NA	TGTGCCAGCAGCTTAGGGCTACGCGCTGAAGCTTTCTTT	CASSLGLRAEAFF
TRBV11-3	TRBJ1-2	NA	NA	TGTGCCAGCAGCTTAAGGGCGGGGGCCGAAGGCTACACCTTC	CASSLRAGAEGYTF
TRBV19	TRBJ2-3	once	NA	TGTGCCAGTAGTTTTTCCCCGGGACGCAGCACAGATACGCAGTATTTT	CASSFSPGRSTDTQYF
TRBV15	TRBJ1-2	NA	NA	TGTGCCACCCCGAAAACTAATGGCTACACCTTC	CATPKTNGYTF
TRBV11-3	TRBJ1-1	NA	NA	TGTGCCAGCAGCTTAGATGATTGGCAGGGTGAGGTTGAAGCTTTCTTT	CASSLDDWQGEVEAFF
TRBV19	TRBJ2-1	few	NA	TGTGCCAGTAGTAATTTGGGTAGCTCCTACAATGAGCAGTTCTTC	CASSNLGSSYNEQFF
TRBV9	TRBJ2-3	few	TRBD1	TGTGCCAGCAGCACACTCACAGGGGCAGATACGCAGTATTTT	CASSTLTGADTQYF
TRBV30	TRBJ1-3	once	TRBD1	TGTGCCTGGGACAGGGTTTCTGGAAACACCATATATTTT	CAWDRVSGNTIYF
TRBV6-6	TRBJ1-3	NA	NA	TGTGCCAGCAGTTACGGCATCGGAAACACCATATATTTT	CASSYGIGNTIYF
TRBV7-8	TRBJ2-3	NA	NA	TGTGCCAGCAGCCCTCTTTGGGGGGGGGCCCACTCTCGCGGGCAGTATTTT	CASSPLWGGAHSRGQYF
TRBV5-1	TRBJ1-4	NA	NA	TGCGCCAGCAGCTTGACTACAGCTAATGAAAAACTGTTTTTT	CASSLTTANEKLFF
TRBV5-4	TRBJ2-3	NA	NA	TGTGCCAGCAGGTCTACCCCCGGATCATTGGATACGCAGTATTTT	CASRSTPGSLDTQYF
TRBV7-8	TRBJ1-1	NA	NA	TGTGCCAGCAGCCTCACAGGGTTTGGCACTGAAGCTTTCTTT	CASSLTGFGTEAFF
TRBV30	TRBJ1-1	NA	NA	TGTGCCTGGAGTCTGGGGGTGAACACTGAAGCTTTCTTT	CAWSLGVNTEAFF